This T cell receptor (beta chain) was recovered during a study of blood T cells in healthy people across ages. The CDR3 runs 15 residues. Germline-derived CDR1 and CDR2 are ENHRY and SYGVKD. Trimming left V 0 bases short and J 2 bases short, with 8 bases between. Combining a sample-barcoded 5' primer with a J-beta primer mix, a second PCR ran for about 7 to 11 cycles. Each CDR3 protein gets one entry after TCRdb re-called the 5' RACE reads with MiXCR. Counted here are approximately 1.5 million distinct CDR3 sequences, approximately 43% occurring once; the ten biggest clones make up approximately 4.1%.

The receptor comes from a young woman in good health. V gene TRBV10-3 combines with J gene TRBJ2-1, with D perhaps TRBD2 (6 bases). Sequencing was done on a sample of blood. CDR3 protein: CAISESGRTYNEQFF. Here the CDR3 DNA reads TGTGCCATCAGTGAGTCGGGGAGGACCTACAATGAGCAGTTCTTC.